This passage covers 2 T cell receptor beta chains from one sample sequenced in a study of T-cell reconstitution after alpha-beta-depleted transplantation in children (dated by TCRdb to the mid-2010s). The method was PCR. Sequenced on an Illumina HiSeq 2500. TCR libraries were prepared with molecular barcoding, using unique molecular identifiers to normalize TCRbeta repertoire quantification. TCRdb handled the public reads itself, with Q25 trimming in fastp and clone calling in MiXCR, and kept productive beta chains. Rows with a matching CDR3 protein are joined into one entry that keeps the most common DNA and genes. This sample is represented by about 980,000 distinct CDR3 sequences; under 30% of them were singletons. Roughly 28% of the sample is taken by the ten largest. The intended sense of this specimen's treatment or condition label: allogeneic hematopoietic cell transplantation with graft depleted of TCRalphabeta T cells and CD19 B cells.

The source material was PBMCs, mostly from graft donor cells, sampled 360 days after TCRalphabeta/CD19-depleted stem cell transplant. The receptors here all came from a boy under two years old who had a stem cell transplant for SCID, so the T cells may come from the graft donor.

Only a few counts were recorded for this clonotype. The chain is built from TRBV4-2 and TRBJ2-4, with D hard to call. The CDR3 consists of 14 residues. Trimming stripped 1 base from V and 7 bases from J, with 11 bases between. Germline CDR1 LGHNA, CDR2 YNFKEQ. The CDR3 sequence is CASSQVGRQNIQYF. The CDR3 DNA sequence: TGTGCCAGCAGCCAAGTTGGACGGCAGAACATTCAGTACTTC.

At least ten counts were recorded for this clonotype. The chain uses TRBV10-3 and TRBJ1-4; TRBD1 aligns across 9 bases. Germline-derived CDR1 and CDR2 are ENHRY and SYGVKD. The CDR3 totals 13 residues. V lost 10 bases to trimming and J lost 7 bases; unmatched junction nucleotides: 7. The CDR3 DNA sequence: TGTGCCAGCAGGACAGGGGCGTTTGAAAAACTGTTTTTT. This sequence encodes CASRTGAFEKLFF.